This T cell receptor beta chain emerged from a study of Ad26.COV2.S vaccination and SARS-CoV-2 variants. Study conclusions and caveats: Reported post-vaccination CD8+ and CD4+ T cell responses to spike showed substantial breadth. Total T cell responses were possibly underestimated by TCR breadth and depth analyses.

Produced via immunoSEQ multiplex PCR; TCRdb's table is partial and in-frame only. The table includes roughly 350,000 clones, about 87% detected once. Points on this clone: What it recognizes is unknown.

This CDR3 region has 17 residues. J was trimmed by 0 bases and V by 1 base; bases with no gene match: 8. The germline V gene has CDR1 LGHNA and CDR2 YNFKEQ. Noted treatment: about 20 received Ad26.COV2.S at low or high dose, single or two shots; roughly 5 received placebo; per-sample allocation not given. Sampling occurred on day 63 after the first vaccine or placebo injection. This Boston cohort included adults aged 18-55 years. The receptor was isolated from a person aged 18-65 years who received the Ad26.COV2.S COVID-19 vaccine or a placebo. This rearrangement joins TRBV4-2 to TRBJ1-1, with 7 bases matching TRBD1. The starting material was peripheral blood, obtained in a trial of Ad26.COV2.S vaccine versus placebo. CDR3 DNA sequence: TGTGCCAGCAGCCAAGTCGAGAGGAGGGGGCTGAACACTGAAGCTTTCTTT. Residues: CASSQVERRGLNTEAFF.